This TCR beta chain was retrieved from a study of T cell responses to AZD1222 COVID-19 vaccine. Findings of the study overall: Nearly half of unique spike-specific TCRs reportedly avoided B.1.351 and B.1.1.7 mutated regions. At baseline, seropositivity was found in only 6 or 7 AZD1222 recipients. Among the donors, most were white British and more were female, and clonal diversity was possibly underestimated.

About this clone: Its antigen remains unidentified.

Here immunoSEQ multiplex PCR was the method, and the copy in TCRdb shows in-frame clones only, minus some. This sample carries about 190,000 clones, roughly 93% of them seen once, and the ten largest clones take 0.95% to 1%. Germline-derived CDR1 and CDR2 are KGHSH and LQKENI. The CDR3 covers 19 residues. The germline V and J ends were trimmed by 2 bases and 1 base, with 21 bases remaining between them. The source was peripheral blood, collected on day 0 of AZD1222 vaccination. The rearrangement links TRBV18 to TRBJ1-5; unclear D gene. This receptor was obtained from an adult in good health. The CDR3 region is CASSPISSAAGPSNQPQHF. In DNA form, the CDR3 reads TGTGCCAGCTCACCAATTTCTAGTGCAGCAGGCCCCAGCAATCAGCCCCAGCATTTT.